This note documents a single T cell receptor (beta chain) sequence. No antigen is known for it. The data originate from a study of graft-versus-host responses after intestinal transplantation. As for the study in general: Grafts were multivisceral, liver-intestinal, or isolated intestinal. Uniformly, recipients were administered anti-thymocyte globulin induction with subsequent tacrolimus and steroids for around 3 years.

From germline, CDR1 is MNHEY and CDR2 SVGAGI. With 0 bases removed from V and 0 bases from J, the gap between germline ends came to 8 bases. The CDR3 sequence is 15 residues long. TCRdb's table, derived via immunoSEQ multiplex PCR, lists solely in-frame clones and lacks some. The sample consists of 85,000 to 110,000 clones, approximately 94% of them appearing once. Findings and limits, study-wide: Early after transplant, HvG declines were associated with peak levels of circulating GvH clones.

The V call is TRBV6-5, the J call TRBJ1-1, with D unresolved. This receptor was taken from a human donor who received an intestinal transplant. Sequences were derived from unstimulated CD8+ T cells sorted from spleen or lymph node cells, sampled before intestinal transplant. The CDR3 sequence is CASSYSELLNTEAFF. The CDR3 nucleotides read TGTGCCAGCAGTTACTCGGAGTTATTGAACACTGAAGCTTTCTTT.